The 26 T cell receptor beta chains in this list originate from one sample, sequenced in a study of PD-1 blockade in mismatch repair-deficient tumors (dated by TCRdb to 2016 to 2017). Libraries were made using the immunoSEQ multiplex PCR assay. The table was pulled from immuneACCESS by TCRdb, which kept in-frame rearrangements only. Such tables lose some clones; where checked, under half of the loss comes from unresolved V genes, and the rest has no known cause. The sample table shows 90,000 to 120,000 clones, and roughly four fifths are seen once. The ten top clones hold around 6.5% of the sample. Material: peripheral blood, obtained 35 to 37 weeks after starting pembrolizumab. The receptors derive from an adult with mismatch repair-deficient cancer.

This clone was seen once. The chain couples TRBV27 to TRBJ1-4; D may be TRBD1 (6 bases). The CDR3 totals 17 residues. Per germline, CDR1 MNHEY and CDR2 SMNVEV (reference sequence). The germline V and J ends were trimmed by 5 bases and 0 bases, with 16 bases remaining between them. CDR3 sequence (DNA): TGTGCCAGCAGTATCCCCGGGACACCAGCAACTAATGAAAAACTGTTTTTT. This gives the protein CASSIPGTPATNEKLFF.

The rearrangement links TRBV18 to TRBJ2-3; no firm D call. CDR3 length equals 12 residues. The V gene's germline CDR1 is KGHSH and CDR2 LQKENI. The V gene lost 6 bases and the J gene lost 2 bases, with 6 bases spanning the gap. The CDR3 nucleotides read TGTGCCAGCTCCCAAATCACAGATACGCAGTATTTT. It encodes CASSQITDTQYF.

V is TRBV19 and J is TRBJ1-1; D gene unclear. Per germline, CDR1 LNHDA and CDR2 SQIVND (reference sequence). This CDR3 region has 14 residues. Trimming removed 3 bases from V and 1 base from J, with 9 bases in between. The chain's CDR3 is CASSMRRENTEAFF. The CDR3 DNA is TGTGCCAGTAGTATGCGCAGAGAGAACACTGAAGCTTTCTTT.

The chain has TRBV7-2 and TRBJ2-3; 8 nucleotides align to TRBD2. CDR3 length: 16 amino acids. V lost 1 base to trimming and J lost 1 base; unmatched junction nucleotides: 4. Germline V gives CDR1 SGHTA, CDR2 FQGNSA. CDR3 protein: CASSLDGRARTDTQYF. In DNA form, the CDR3 reads TGTGCCAGCAGCTTAGACGGGAGGGCCCGCACAGATACGCAGTATTTT.

The CDR3 DNA is TGTGCCAGCAGTCTCGGGTCGAACACTGAAGCTTTCTTT. Amino acids: CASSLGSNTEAFF. This chain uses TRBV27 with TRBJ1-1; D not resolved. CDR3 length: 13 amino acids. Germline lookup yields CDR1 MNHEY and CDR2 SMNVEV (reference sequence). Trimming took 5 bases from V and 1 from J, leaving 8 bases between them.

The chain uses TRBV11-1 and TRBJ2-1; TRBD2 agrees at 7 bases. J lost 16 bases, V lost 0 bases, and 12 bases had no gene match. The germline gives CDR1 SGHAT, CDR2 FQDESV (reference sequence). This CDR3 has 14 residues. The chain's CDR3 is CASSLAGRLAPPFF. The CDR3 coding sequence is TGTGCCAGCAGCTTAGCGGGCCGACTAGCCCCTCCCTTCTTC.

The rearrangement joins TRBV5-1 to TRBJ1-4, with D possibly being TRBD1 (5 bases). The ends were cut back, 0 bases at V and 4 bases at J, with 10 bases in the middle. The germline gives CDR1 SGHRS, CDR2 YFSETQ. The CDR3 contains 15 residues. CDR3 in amino acids: CASSLAGQVNEKLFF. In nucleotides, the CDR3 is TGCGCCAGCAGCTTGGCAGGACAAGTTAATGAAAAACTGTTTTTT. Drawing the rest from reference TRBV5-1 and TRBJ1-4, the complete variable domain is KAGVTQTPRYLIKTRGQQVTLSCSPISGHRSVSWYQQTPGQGLQFLFEYFSETQRNKGNFPGRFSGRQFSNSRSEMNVSTLELGDSALYLCASSLAGQVNEKLFFGSGTQLSVL.

This chain joins TRBV27 and TRBJ2-5; TRBD2 agrees at 12 bases. V lost 1 base and J lost 4; bases outside the gene matches: 4. Germline assignment: CDR1 MNHEY and CDR2 SMNVEV (reference sequence). The CDR3 spans 16 residues. The CDR3: CASSLFGLAGIETQYF. The CDR3, as DNA: TGTGCCAGCAGTTTATTCGGACTAGCGGGAATAGAGACCCAGTACTTC.

This clone was found once. The chain couples TRBV5-1 to TRBJ2-2, with 9 bases that match TRBD2. V shed 0 bases and J 7 bases; nucleotides not matched to a gene: 4. The CDR3 sequence is 15 residues long. CDR1 is SGHRS, CDR2 YFSETQ, per germline. CDR3 region: CASSLASGTGGELFF. CDR3 DNA: TGCGCCAGCAGCTTGGCTAGCGGGACGGGCGGGGAGCTGTTTTTT.

The chain combines TRBV7-3 with TRBJ1-1, with D uncertain. Germline values: CDR1 SGHTA, CDR2 FQGTGA. The length of the CDR3 is 14 residues. V was pared by 2 bases and J by 6 bases, with 13 bases between. The CDR3 coding sequence is TGTGCCAGCAGCTTAGACGGCCCGGCCGCTGAAGCTTTCTTT. This translates into CASSLDGPAAEAFF.

The J gene is TRBJ2-2, the V gene TRBV9; a weak D match, TRBD2 (5 bases). The CDR3 has 15 residues. The V end was cut by 4 bases, the J end by 1 base, with 11 bases between. The germline V gene has CDR1 SGDLS and CDR2 YYNGEE. The CDR3 loop is CASSFGLENTGELFF. DNA of the CDR3: TGTGCCAGCAGCTTCGGACTGGAGAACACCGGGGAGCTGTTTTTT.

The chain couples TRBV9 to TRBJ2-7; possibly TRBD2 for D (6 bases). Per germline, CDR1 SGDLS and CDR2 YYNGEE. The CDR3 has 16 residues. The V end lost 0 bases, the J end lost 3 bases, and 16 bases lay between the germline ends. The CDR3 reads CASSVGSGVGIYEQYF. Here the CDR3 DNA reads TGTGCCAGCAGCGTAGGTTCGGGGGTGGGGATCTACGAGCAGTACTTC.

With respect to this clone: At one boundary the junction diverges from the germline segment, which might be a read error. The chain is built from TRBV10-3 and TRBJ1-1, with a tentative D call TRBD1 (6 bases). Germline V gene data show CDR1 as ENHRY and CDR2 as SYGVKD. The CDR3 is made up of 13 amino acids. The CDR3 coding sequence is TGTGCCAGCAGTGGACAGTTTAACACTGAAGCTTTCTTT. Protein sequence: CASSGQFNTEAFF.

This clone was observed a single time. The chain links TRBV5-5 to TRBJ1-1; no firm D call. The V gene lost 3 bases and the J gene lost 4 bases, with 4 bases spanning the gap. This CDR3 contains 11 residues. Germline CDR1 is SGHKS and CDR2 is YYEKEE (reference sequence). The CDR3 loop is CASSSSTEAFF. CDR3 DNA: TGTGCCAGCAGCTCGTCCACTGAAGCTTTCTTT.

This clone has a single count. The chain employs TRBV4-3 and TRBJ1-2; 7 positions match TRBD1. Germline V gene lookup returns CDR1 LGHNA and CDR2 YSLEER. V dropped 2 bases and J dropped 4; count of bases not matched to a gene: 4. The CDR3 extends over 14 amino acids. CDR3 in amino acids: CASSQPGGSYGYTF. The DNA for the CDR3 is TGCGCCAGCAGCCAACCAGGGGGTTCCTATGGCTACACCTTC.

This clone has more than one count but fewer than ten. The chain carries TRBV2 and TRBJ1-5; D might be TRBD1 (5 bases). V shed 1 base and J shed 8 bases, with 12 bases lying between them. The germline V gene encodes CDR1 SNHLY and CDR2 FYNNEI. This CDR3 comprises 14 residues. The CDR3 DNA is TGTGCCAGCAGTGAAGGGGATCGGGGGGAGCCCCAGCATTTT. Protein: CASSEGDRGEPQHF.

The V call is TRBV6-5, the J call TRBJ1-2; the D is unclear. This CDR3 region has 15 residues. CDR1 and CDR2 (germline): MNHEY, SVGAGI. Trimming left V 2 bases short and J 5 bases short, with 15 bases between. The CDR3 coding sequence is TGTGCCAGCAGTTACGTGTCGGACTCTATTTATGGCTACACCTTC. Its protein product is CASSYVSDSIYGYTF.

The chain has TRBV6-1 and TRBJ2-7; no clear D. The CDR3 sequence is 13 residues long. Trimming pared 2 bases from V and 3 bases from J, leaving 8 bases between. Germline CDR1 reads MNHNS; CDR2 reads SASEGT. Here the CDR3 DNA reads TGTGCCAGCAGTGAAAAGGTGGACTACGAGCAGTACTTC. Encoded protein: CASSEKVDYEQYF.

The rearrangement uses TRBV18 and TRBJ1-2, with no clear D. The CDR3 consists of 13 residues. The ends were cut back, 1 base at V and 6 bases at J, with 9 bases in the middle. CDR1 KGHSH and CDR2 LQKENI come from the germline V gene. CDR3 nucleotide sequence: TGTGCCAGCTCACCACAGGGCGAGGATGGCTACACCTTC. Its translation is CASSPQGEDGYTF.

The genes are TRBV15 and TRBJ2-1, with 8 bases lining up with TRBD2. Trimming removed 0 bases from V and 2 bases from J; junction bases left unmatched: 0. Germline V gives CDR1 LNHNV, CDR2 YYDKDF (reference sequence). The CDR3 has 15 residues. CDR3 DNA sequence: TGTGCCACCAGCAGAGATAGCGGGGCCTACAATGAGCAGTTCTTC. Protein: CATSRDSGAYNEQFF.

V usage is TRBV4-1 and J usage is TRBJ2-5; 8 nucleotides match TRBD1. This CDR3 contains 15 residues. V trimming: 5 bases; J trimming: 2 bases; junction bases outside the gene matches: 7. Germline CDR1 and CDR2: MGHRA and YSYEKL. DNA of the CDR3: TGCGCCAGCAGCTTAGGACAGGGCCGTCAAGAGACCCAGTACTTC. Protein product: CASSLGQGRQETQYF.

The chain uses TRBV7-9 and TRBJ2-7; a possible D gene is TRBD2 (5 bases). V dropped 5 bases and J dropped 0 bases, with 14 bases sitting between them. Per germline, CDR1 SEHNR and CDR2 FQNEAQ (reference sequence). There are 15 residues in the CDR3. The CDR3 loop is CASSPDSANSYEQYF. The CDR3 DNA sequence: TGTGCCAGCAGCCCCGATAGCGCTAACTCCTACGAGCAGTACTTC.

The chain carries TRBV18 and TRBJ2-2, with D possibly TRBD2 on 5 matching bases. In germline, CDR1 is KGHSH, CDR2 LQKENI. The V end lost 2 bases, the J end lost 0 bases, and 10 bases lay between the germline ends. The CDR3 spans 16 residues. This CDR3 reads CASSPRGNSNTGELFF. As DNA, the CDR3 is TGTGCCAGCTCACCAAGAGGGAACTCGAACACCGGGGAGCTGTTTTTT.

This chain connects TRBV10-3 to TRBJ1-2; D remains ambiguous. Germline lookup yields CDR1 ENHRY and CDR2 SYGVKD. The CDR3 length is 14 residues. With 7 bases removed from V and 4 bases from J, the gap between germline ends came to 16 bases. CDR3 residues: CAITTGSPGYGYTF. CDR3 sequence (DNA): TGTGCCATCACTACGGGCTCCCCTGGCTATGGCTACACCTTC.

This chain links TRBV11-3 with TRBJ2-6; 9 bases map to TRBD2. Germline-derived CDR1 and CDR2 are SGHNT and YENEEA. The CDR3 covers 17 residues. J was trimmed by 4 bases and V by 5 bases; bases with no gene match: 9. The CDR3: CASSPGSSGIGANVLTF. CDR3 coding DNA: TGTGCCAGCAGCCCAGGGTCTAGCGGGATAGGGGCCAACGTCCTGACTTTC.

V is TRBV6-6 and J is TRBJ2-5; 11 positions agree with TRBD2. Looked up from germline, CDR1 is MNHNY and CDR2 is SVGAGI (reference sequence). This CDR3 region has 16 residues. Trimming took 5 bases from V and 0 from J; bases not matched to a gene: 5. The CDR3 reads CASSRLAGRYQETQYF. The CDR3, as DNA: TGTGCCAGCAGTCGACTAGCGGGACGGTACCAAGAGACCCAGTACTTC.